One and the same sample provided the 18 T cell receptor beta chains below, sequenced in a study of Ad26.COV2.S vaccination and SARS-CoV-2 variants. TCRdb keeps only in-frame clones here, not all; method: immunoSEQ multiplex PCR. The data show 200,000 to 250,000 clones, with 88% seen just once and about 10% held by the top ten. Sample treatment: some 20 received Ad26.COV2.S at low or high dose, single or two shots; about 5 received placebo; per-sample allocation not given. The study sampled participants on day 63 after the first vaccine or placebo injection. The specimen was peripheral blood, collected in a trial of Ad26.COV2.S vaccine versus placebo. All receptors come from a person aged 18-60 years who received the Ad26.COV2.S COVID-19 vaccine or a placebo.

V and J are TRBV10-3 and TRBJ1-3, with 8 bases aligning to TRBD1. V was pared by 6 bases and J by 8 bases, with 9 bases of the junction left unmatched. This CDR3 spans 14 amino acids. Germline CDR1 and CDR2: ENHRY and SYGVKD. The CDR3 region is CAIRSDRGIDTIYF. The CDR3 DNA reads TGTGCCATCAGATCCGACAGGGGAATTGACACCATATATTTT.

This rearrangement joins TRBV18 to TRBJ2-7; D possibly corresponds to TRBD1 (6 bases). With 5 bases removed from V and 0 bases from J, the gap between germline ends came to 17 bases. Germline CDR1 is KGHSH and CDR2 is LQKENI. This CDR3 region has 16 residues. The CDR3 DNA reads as TGTGCCAGCTCATCCAAAAAGGGGGAAGTCTCCTACGAGCAGTACTTC. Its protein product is CASSSKKGEVSYEQYF. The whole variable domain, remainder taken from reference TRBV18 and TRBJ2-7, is NAGVMQNPRHLVRRRGQEARLRCSPMKGHSHVYWYRQLPEEGLKFMVYLQKENIIDESGMPKERFSAEFPKEGPSILRIQQVVRGDSAAYFCASSSKKGEVSYEQYFGPGTRLTVT.

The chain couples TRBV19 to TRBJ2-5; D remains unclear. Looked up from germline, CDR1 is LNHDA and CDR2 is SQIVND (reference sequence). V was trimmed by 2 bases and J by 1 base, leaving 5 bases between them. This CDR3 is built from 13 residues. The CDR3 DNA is TGTGCCAGTAGTATATATATCCAAGAGACCCAGTACTTC. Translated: CASSIYIQETQYF.

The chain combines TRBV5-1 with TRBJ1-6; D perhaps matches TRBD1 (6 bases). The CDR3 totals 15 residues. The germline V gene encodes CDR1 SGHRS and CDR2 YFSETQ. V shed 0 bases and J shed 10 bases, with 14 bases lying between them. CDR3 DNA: TGCGCCAGCAGCTTGGAGTGGGGGGCCGGATCACCCCTCCACTTT. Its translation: CASSLEWGAGSPLHF.

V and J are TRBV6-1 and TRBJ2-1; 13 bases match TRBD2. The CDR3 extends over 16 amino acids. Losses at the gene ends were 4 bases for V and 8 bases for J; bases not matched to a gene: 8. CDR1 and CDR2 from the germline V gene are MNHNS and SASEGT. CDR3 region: CASSGRLAGGEDEQFF. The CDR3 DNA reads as TGTGCCAGCAGTGGACGACTAGCGGGGGGTGAGGATGAGCAGTTCTTC.

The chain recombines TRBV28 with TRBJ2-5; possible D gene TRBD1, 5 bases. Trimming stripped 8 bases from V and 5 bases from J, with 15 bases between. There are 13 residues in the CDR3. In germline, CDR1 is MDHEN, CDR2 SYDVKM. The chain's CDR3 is CASCGRGRETQYF. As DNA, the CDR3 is TGTGCCAGCTGCGGTAGGGGCCGGGAGACCCAGTACTTC. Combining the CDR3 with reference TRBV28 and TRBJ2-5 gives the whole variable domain DVKVTQSSRYLVKRTGEKVFLECVQDMDHENMFWYRQDPGLGLRLIYFSYDVKMKEKGDIPEGYSVSREKKERFSLILESASTNQTSMYLCASCGRGRETQYFGPGTRLLVL.

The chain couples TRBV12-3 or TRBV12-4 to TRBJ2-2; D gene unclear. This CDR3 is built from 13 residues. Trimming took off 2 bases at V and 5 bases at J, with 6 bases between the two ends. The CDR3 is CASSLRITGELFF. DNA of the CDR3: TGTGCCAGCAGTTTAAGGATTACCGGGGAGCTGTTTTTT.

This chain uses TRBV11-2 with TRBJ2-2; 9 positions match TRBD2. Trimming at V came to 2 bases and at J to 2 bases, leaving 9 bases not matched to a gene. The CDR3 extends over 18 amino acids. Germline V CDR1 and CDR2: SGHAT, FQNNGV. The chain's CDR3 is CASSLLAAGGLNTGELFF. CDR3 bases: TGTGCCAGCAGCTTACTCGCGGCGGGGGGGCTCAACACCGGGGAGCTGTTTTTT. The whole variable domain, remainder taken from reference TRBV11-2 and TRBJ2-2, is EAGVAQSPRYKIIEKRQSVAFWCNPISGHATLYWYQQILGQGPKLLIQFQNNGVVDDSQLPKDRFSAERLKGVDSTLKIQPAKLEDSAVYLCASSLLAAGGLNTGELFFGEGSRLTVL.

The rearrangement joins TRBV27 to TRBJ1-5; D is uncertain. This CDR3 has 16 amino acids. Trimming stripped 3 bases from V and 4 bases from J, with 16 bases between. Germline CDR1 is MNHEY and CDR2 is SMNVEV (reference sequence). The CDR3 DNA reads TGTGCCAGCAGTTTCCGTGGTGGCAGCTGGAATCAGCCCCAGCATTTT. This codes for CASSFRGGSWNQPQHF.

The CDR3 protein is CASSFAFGYEQYF. The CDR3 DNA is TGTGCCAGCAGTTTTGCATTTGGCTACGAGCAGTACTTC. The V and J genes are TRBV27 and TRBJ2-7; D call uncertain. V lost 3 bases to trimming and J lost 3 bases, with 9 bases between them. Germline V gene lookup returns CDR1 MNHEY and CDR2 SMNVEV (reference sequence). CDR3 length equals 13 residues.

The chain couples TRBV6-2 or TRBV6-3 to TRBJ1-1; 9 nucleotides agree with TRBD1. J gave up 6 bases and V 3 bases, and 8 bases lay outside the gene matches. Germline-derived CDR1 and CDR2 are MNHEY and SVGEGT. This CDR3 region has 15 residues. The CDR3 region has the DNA TGTGCCAGCAGTTATCAGACAGGGGGTGTCTCTGAAGCTTTCTTT. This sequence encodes CASSYQTGGVSEAFF.

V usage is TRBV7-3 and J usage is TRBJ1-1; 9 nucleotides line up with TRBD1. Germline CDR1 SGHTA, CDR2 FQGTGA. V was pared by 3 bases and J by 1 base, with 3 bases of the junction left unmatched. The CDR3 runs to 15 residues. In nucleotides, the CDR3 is TGTGCCAGCAGCTTCGGGGACAGGGAGAACACTGAAGCTTTCTTT. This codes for CASSFGDRENTEAFF.

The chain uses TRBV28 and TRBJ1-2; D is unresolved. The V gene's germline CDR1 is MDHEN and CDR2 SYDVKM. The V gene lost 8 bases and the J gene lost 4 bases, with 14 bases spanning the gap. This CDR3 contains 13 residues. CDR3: CASLDRRVYGYTF. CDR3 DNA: TGTGCCAGCTTGGACCGCCGGGTCTATGGCTACACCTTC.

CDR3 nucleotides: TGCGCCAGCAGTGTGGAGGGCCCAACAGATACGCAGTATTTT. Its protein is CASSVEGPTDTQYF. This chain uses TRBV10-1 with TRBJ2-3, with a weak D call TRBD2 (6 bases). This CDR3 is 14 amino acids long. The V gene's germline CDR1 is WNHNN and CDR2 SYGVQD (reference sequence). Trimming left V 4 bases short and J 3 bases short, with 11 bases between.

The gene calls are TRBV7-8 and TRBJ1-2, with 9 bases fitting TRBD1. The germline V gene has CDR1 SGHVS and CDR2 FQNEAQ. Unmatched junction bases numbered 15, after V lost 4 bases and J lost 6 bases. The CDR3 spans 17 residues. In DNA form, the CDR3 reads TGTGCCAGCAGCTACCCCAGCCGGGACAGGGAGAAAGATGGCTACACCTTC. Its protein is CASSYPSRDREKDGYTF.

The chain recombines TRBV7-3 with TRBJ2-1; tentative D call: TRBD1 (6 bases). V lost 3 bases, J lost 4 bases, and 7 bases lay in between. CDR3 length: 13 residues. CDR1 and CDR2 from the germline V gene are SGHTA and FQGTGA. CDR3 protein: CASSFGQYNEQFF. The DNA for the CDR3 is TGTGCCAGCAGCTTCGGACAGTACAATGAGCAGTTCTTC. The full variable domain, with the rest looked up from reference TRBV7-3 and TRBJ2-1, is GAGVSQTPSNKVTEKGKYVELRCDPISGHTALYWYRQSLGQGPEFLIYFQGTGAADDSGLPNDRFFAVRPEGSVSTLKIQRTERGDSAVYLCASSFGQYNEQFFGPGTRLTVL.

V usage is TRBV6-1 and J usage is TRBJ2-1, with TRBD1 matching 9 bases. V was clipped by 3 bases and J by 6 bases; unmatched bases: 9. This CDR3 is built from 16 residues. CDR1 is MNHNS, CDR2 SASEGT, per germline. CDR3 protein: CASSEPKQGAANEQFF. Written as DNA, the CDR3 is TGTGCCAGCAGTGAGCCGAAACAGGGGGCCGCCAATGAGCAGTTCTTC.

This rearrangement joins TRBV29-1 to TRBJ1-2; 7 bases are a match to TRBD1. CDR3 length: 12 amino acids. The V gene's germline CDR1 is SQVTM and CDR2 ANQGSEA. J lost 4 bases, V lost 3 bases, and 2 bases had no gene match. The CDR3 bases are TGCAGCGTTGAGGACAGGTTCTATGGCTACACCTTC. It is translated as CSVEDRFYGYTF. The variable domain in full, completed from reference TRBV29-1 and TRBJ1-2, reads SAVISQKPSRDICQRGTSLTIQCQVDSQVTMMFWYRQQPGQSLTLIATANQGSEATYESGFVIDKFPISRPNLTFSTLTVSNMSPEDSSIYLCSVEDRFYGYTFGSGTRLTVV.